This TCR beta chain was documented in a study of human thymus T cells. General observations from the study: As related research reported, thymic repertoires overlapped highly among unrelated individuals. Thymic and blood repertoires showed apparently biased V and J gene usage.

The study used thymus tissue resected during corrective heart surgery. Donation came from healthy Finnish infants having corrective surgery for congenital heart defects. A note on this clone: What it recognizes is unknown.

This table comes from immunoSEQ multiplex PCR, and its TCRdb copy is limited to in-frame clones, with some not included. The table shows roughly 130,000 clones, with about 94% occurring only once. This CDR3 spans 14 amino acids. V shed 7 bases and J shed 4 bases, with 16 bases lying between them. Germline V gene lookup returns CDR1 MNHNS and CDR2 SASEGT. The receptor comes from a boy in the first two years of life with a congenital heart defect but otherwise immunologically healthy. Sample: thymus tissue. The chain employs TRBV6-1 and TRBJ1-2, with D hard to call. CDR3 in amino acids: CASNLPPGPYGYTF. In DNA, the CDR3 is TGTGCCAGCAACCTACCCCCGGGCCCCTATGGCTACACCTTC.